This TCR beta chain comes out of a study of T-cell memory formation after mild COVID-19. V lost 6 bases and J 0 bases, leaving 11 bases between the germline ends. This CDR3 has 14 amino acids. The germline CDR1 and CDR2 sequences are MNHEY and SMNVEV (reference sequence). This clonotype has more than one count but fewer than ten. From the 5' RACE reads, TCRdb called clonotypes with MiXCR, one entry per CDR3 protein. This sample has 150,000 to 200,000 distinct CDR3 sequences, with over 20% found just once. This chain joins TRBV27 and TRBJ1-1; no clear D. This clonotype was obtained from an adult woman who had mild COVID-19 (a few samples of this study predate the infection). Cell type and time point are not known. Specimen: PBMCs or a T cell subset sorted from them (not recorded which). CDR3 sequence (DNA): TGTGCCAGCAGCCCCCGAGGGCTGAACACTGAAGCTTTCTTT. This sequence encodes CASSPRGLNTEAFF.